Here is one T cell receptor beta chain with its context. The data belong to a study of blood T cell repertoires in COVID-19. Looking at the study overall: Samples taken during acute and convalescent COVID-19 were collected in the United States, Italy and Spain. From T cells, B-cell-depleted T cells, or PBMCs came the material, which was cDNA or gDNA.

Original data processing: Nucleated cell number was recorded as an estimate derived from reference gene primer amplification. Measured with immunoSEQ multiplex PCR; TCRdb has only the in-frame clones, and not every one. The D gene and trimming were derived from the DNA, and the V and J assignments and clone size from that table. The table records some 270,000 clones, around nine tenths of them present only once. V was cut by 4 bases and J by 3 bases, with 12 bases left in between. Per germline, CDR1 SGHRS and CDR2 YFSETQ. The CDR3 has 14 amino acids. The chain combines TRBV5-1 with TRBJ2-3; possible D gene TRBD1, 7 bases. The sequenced sample consisted of peripheral blood. This TCR was sampled from a woman aged 60 to 75 who had recovered from COVID-19. As DNA, the CDR3 is TGCGCCAGCAGCGTCGCAGGGGGGACAGATACGCAGTATTTT. It is translated as CASSVAGGTDTQYF.